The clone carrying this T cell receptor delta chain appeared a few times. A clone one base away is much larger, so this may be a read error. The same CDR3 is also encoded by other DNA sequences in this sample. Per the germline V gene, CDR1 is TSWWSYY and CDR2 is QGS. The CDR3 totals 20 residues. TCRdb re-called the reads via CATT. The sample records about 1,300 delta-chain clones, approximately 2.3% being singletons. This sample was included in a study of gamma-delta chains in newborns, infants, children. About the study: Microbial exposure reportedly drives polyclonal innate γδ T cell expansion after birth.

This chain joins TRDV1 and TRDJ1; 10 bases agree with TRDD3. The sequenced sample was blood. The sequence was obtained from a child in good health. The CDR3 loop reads CALGAGTYAGGGYFPDKLIF. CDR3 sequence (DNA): TGTGCCCTTGGGGCCGGGACCTACGCAGGTGGGGGATACTTCCCCGATAAACTCATCTTT.